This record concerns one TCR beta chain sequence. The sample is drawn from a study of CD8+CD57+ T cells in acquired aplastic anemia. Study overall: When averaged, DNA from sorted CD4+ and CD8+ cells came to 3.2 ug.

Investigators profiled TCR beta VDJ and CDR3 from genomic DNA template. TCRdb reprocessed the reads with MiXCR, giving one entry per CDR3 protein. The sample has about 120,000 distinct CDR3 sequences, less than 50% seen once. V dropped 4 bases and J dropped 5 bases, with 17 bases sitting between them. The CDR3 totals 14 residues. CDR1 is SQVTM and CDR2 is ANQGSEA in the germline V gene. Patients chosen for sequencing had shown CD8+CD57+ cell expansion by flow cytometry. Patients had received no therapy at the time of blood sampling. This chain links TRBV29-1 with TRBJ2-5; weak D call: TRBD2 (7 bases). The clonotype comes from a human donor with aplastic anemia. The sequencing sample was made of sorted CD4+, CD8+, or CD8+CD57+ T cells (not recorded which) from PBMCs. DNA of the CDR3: TGCAGCGTTGGTTTGGGGGGGGCGTCGGAGACCCAGTACTTC. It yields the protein CSVGLGGASETQYF.